This T cell receptor beta chain was sequenced in a study of blood T cell repertoires in COVID-19. V lost 3 bases, J lost 1 base, and 3 bases stayed unmatched. There are 15 residues in the CDR3. CDR1 and CDR2 from the germline V gene are KGHDR and SFDVKD. Profiled with immunoSEQ multiplex PCR; TCRdb holds only in-frame clones, not every one. Here the sample spans tens of thousands of clones, around 83% being singletons. The sequencing input was peripheral blood. The sequence was collected from a man aged 45 to 65 with active COVID-19. The chain is built from TRBV24-1 and TRBJ2-5, with TRBD2 identical over 8 bases. CDR3 sequence reads: CATSDPGTSQETQYF. The CDR3 bases are TGTGCCACCAGTGATCCAGGGACTAGCCAAGAGACCCAGTACTTC.